This TCR beta chain was recorded in a study of read filtering for tumor transcriptome and immune sequencing. Study outcomes and limitations: Even smaller IR-seq throughput identified most shared clonotypes.

This CDR3 comprises 17 residues. J lost 0 bases, V lost 3 bases, and 7 bases had no gene match. Germline values: CDR1 SEHNR, CDR2 FQNEAQ (reference sequence). This clonotype came up many times. Antigen: not known. Molecular barcoded adaptors covering alpha/delta and beta/gamma chains were used on approximately 400 ng RNA. Using its own MiXCR run on the reads, TCRdb lists one record per CDR3 protein. The sample contains approximately 90,000 distinct CDR3 sequences, 20% to 25% of which appear only once. The receptor comes from a donor aged 40 or over with multiple myeloma. This chain connects TRBV7-9 to TRBJ2-1, with 8 bases lining up with TRBD2. Source material: a population of CD138-negative cells sorted from bone marrow. The CDR3 nucleotides read TGTGCCAGCAGCTTGCGGGGGGCGGGTAGCTCCTACAATGAGCAGTTCTTC. Encoded protein: CASSLRGAGSSYNEQFF.